This T cell receptor (beta chain) was obtained from a study of cytomegalovirus exposure and HLA in healthy donors. On the study more broadly: Falling in the Caucasian-associated ancestry cluster were 81% of approximately 410 genotyped donors. Study-wide results and caveats: Some V segments, TRBV6-2 and TRBV6-3 among them, were indistinguishable and were therefore excluded.

Primers: 60 Vbeta forward and 13 Jbeta reverse. Clones were read by immunoSEQ multiplex PCR, and TCRdb kept only the in-frame ones, dropping some. This repertoire shows 95,000 to 150,000 clones, more than 65% found once; its top ten account for 1.8%. Per germline, CDR1 LGHNA and CDR2 YNFKEQ. The CDR3 is 15 amino acids. Trimming removed 4 bases from V and 1 base from J; junction bases left unmatched: 3. In its sample, this clone was seen once. Its target is not known. This rearrangement joins TRBV4-2 to TRBJ2-7; 11 bases align to TRBD2. Sequencing was done on a sample of PBMCs. The sequence came from a man between 18 and 29 years old in good health and CMV-seronegative. This CDR3 reads CASSPGTSGSYEQYF. The CDR3 DNA reads as TGTGCCAGCAGCCCTGGGACTAGCGGTTCCTACGAGCAGTACTTC.